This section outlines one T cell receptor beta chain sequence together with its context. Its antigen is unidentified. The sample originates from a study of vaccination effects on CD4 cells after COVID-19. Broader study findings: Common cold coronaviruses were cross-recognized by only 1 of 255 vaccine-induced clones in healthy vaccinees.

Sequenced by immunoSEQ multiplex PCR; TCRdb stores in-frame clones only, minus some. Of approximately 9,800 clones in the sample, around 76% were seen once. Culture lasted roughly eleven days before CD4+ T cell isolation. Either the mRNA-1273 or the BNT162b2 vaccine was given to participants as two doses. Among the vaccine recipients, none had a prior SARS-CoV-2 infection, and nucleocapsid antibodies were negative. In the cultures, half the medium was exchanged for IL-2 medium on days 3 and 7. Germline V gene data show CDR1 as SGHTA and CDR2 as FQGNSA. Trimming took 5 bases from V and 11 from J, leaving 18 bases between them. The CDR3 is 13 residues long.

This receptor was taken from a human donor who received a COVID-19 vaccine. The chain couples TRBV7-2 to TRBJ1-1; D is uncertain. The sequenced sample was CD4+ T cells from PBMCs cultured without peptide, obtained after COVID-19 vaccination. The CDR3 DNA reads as TGTGCCAGCAGCCGGGGATACGACCAAAGGGCTTTCTTT. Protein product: CASSRGYDQRAFF. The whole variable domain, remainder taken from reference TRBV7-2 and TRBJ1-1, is GAGVSQSPSNKVTEKGKDVELRCDPISGHTALYWYRQSLGQGLEFLIYFQGNSAPDKSGLPSDRFSAERTGGSVSTLTIQRTQQEDSAVYLCASSRGYDQRAFFGQGTRLTVV.